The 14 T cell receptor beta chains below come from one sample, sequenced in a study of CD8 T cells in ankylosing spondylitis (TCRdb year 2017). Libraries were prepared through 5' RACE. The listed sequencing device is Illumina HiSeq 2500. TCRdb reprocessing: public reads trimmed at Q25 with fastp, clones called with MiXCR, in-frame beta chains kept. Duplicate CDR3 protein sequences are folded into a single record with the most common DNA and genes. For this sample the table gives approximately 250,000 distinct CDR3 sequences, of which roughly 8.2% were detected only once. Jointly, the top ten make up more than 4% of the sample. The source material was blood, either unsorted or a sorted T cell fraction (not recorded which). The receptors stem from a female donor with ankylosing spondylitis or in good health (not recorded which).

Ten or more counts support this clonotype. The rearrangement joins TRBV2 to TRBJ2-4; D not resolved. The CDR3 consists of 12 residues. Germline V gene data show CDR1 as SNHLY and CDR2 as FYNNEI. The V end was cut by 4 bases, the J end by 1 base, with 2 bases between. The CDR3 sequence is CASSVAKNIQYF. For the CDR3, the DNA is TGTGCCAGCAGTGTGGCCAAAAACATTCAGTACTTC.

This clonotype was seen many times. DNA of the CDR3: TGCAGTGCTCCCGGCGGAGGCAAGTCCTACGAGCAGTACTTC. Amino acids: CSAPGGGKSYEQYF. The gene calls are TRBV20-1 and TRBJ2-7, with a tentative D call TRBD2 (5 bases). CDR1 is DFQATT, CDR2 SNEGSKA, per germline (reference sequence). V was pared by 5 bases and J by 1 base, with 15 bases between. The CDR3 is made up of 14 amino acids.

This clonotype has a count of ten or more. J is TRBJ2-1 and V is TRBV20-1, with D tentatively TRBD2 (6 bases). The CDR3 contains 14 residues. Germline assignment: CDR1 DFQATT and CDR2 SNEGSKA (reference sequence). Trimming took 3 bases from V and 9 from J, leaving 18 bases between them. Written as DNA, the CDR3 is TGCAGTGCTAGCTTCTTGCGGGATACATCTGAGCAGTTCTTC. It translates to CSASFLRDTSEQFF.

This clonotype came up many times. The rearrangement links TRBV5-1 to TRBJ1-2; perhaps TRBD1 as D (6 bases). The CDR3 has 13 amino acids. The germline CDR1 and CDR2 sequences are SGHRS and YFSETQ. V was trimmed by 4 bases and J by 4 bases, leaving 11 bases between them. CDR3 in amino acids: CASSDGQSYGYTF. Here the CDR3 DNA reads TGCGCCAGCAGCGATGGACAGTCCTATGGCTACACCTTC.

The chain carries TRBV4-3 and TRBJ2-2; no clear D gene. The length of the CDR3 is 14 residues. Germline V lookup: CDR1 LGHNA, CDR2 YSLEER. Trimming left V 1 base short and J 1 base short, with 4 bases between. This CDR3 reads CASSQARNTGELFF. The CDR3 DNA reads TGCGCCAGCAGCCAAGCAAGGAACACCGGGGAGCTGTTTTTT.

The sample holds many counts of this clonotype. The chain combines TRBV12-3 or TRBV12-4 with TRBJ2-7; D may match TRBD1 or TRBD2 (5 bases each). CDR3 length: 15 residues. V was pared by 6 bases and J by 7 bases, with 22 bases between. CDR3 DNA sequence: TGTGCCAGCAGCGAACCGGGACGTAGGAATCGGGAGCAGTACTTC. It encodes CASSEPGRRNREQYF.

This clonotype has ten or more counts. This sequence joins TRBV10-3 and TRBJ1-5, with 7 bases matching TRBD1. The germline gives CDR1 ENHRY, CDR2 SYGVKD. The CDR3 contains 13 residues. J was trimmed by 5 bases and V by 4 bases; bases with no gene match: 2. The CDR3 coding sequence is TGTGCCATCAGTGTTACAGGGGATCAGCCCCAGCATTTT. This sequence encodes CAISVTGDQPQHF.

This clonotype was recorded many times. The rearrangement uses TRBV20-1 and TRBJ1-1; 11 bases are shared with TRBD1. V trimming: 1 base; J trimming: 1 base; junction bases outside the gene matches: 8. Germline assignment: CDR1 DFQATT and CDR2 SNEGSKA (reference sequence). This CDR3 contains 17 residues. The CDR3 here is CSARARTGGWRNTEAFF. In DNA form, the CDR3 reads TGCAGTGCTAGAGCGAGGACAGGGGGCTGGAGGAACACTGAAGCTTTCTTT.

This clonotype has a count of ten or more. The CDR3 loop reads CASSETGRDEAFF. CDR3 DNA sequence: TGTGCCAGCAGTGAGACAGGGAGGGATGAAGCTTTCTTT. The chain is built from TRBV12-3 or TRBV12-4 and TRBJ1-1; 7 nucleotides align to TRBD1. After removal of 5 bases from V and 7 bases from J, the junction contained 7 bases not matched to a gene. The CDR3 contains 13 residues.

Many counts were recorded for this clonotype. The CDR3 spells CASSLAVSYEQYF. In nucleotides, the CDR3 is TGTGCCAGCAGCTTAGCTGTTTCCTACGAGCAGTACTTC. The rearrangement joins TRBV7-6 to TRBJ2-7, with D uncertain. The V gene lost 0 bases and the J gene lost 1 base, with 4 bases spanning the gap. The germline CDR1 and CDR2 sequences are SGHVS and FNYEAQ. The CDR3 is 13 residues long.

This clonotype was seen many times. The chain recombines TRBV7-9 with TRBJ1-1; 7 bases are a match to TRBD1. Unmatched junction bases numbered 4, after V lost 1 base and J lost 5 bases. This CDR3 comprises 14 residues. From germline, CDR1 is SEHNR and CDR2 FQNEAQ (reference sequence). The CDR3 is CASSLDRGQTEAFF. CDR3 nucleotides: TGTGCCAGCAGCTTAGACCGGGGACAGACTGAAGCTTTCTTT.

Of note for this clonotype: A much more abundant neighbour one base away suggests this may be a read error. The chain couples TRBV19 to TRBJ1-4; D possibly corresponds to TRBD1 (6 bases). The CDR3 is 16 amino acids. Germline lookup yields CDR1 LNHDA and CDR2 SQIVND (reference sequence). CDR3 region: CATGAVWTATNETLFF. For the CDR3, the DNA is TGTGCCACAGGTGCCGTATGGACAGCAACTAATGAAACACTGTTTTTT.

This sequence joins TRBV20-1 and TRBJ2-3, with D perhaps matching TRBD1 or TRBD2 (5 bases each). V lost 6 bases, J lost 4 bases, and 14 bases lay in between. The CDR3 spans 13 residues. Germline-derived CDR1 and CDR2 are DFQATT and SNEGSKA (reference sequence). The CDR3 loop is CSAYTGPSDTQYF. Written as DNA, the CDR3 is TGCAGTGCCTACACGGGACCATCAGATACGCAGTATTTT.

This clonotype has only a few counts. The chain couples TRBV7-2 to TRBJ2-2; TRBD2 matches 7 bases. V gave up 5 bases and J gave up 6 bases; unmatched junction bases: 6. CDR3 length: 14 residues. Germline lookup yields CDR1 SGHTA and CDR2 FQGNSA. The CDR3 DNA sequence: TGTGCCAGCAGCGCCTCCCGGGGGGCCGGGGAGCTGTTTTTT. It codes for CASSASRGAGELFF.